A selection of T cell receptor beta chains follows, all from one sample in a study of vaccination effects on CD4 cells after COVID-19. These receptors have no known antigen. Assay: immunoSEQ multiplex PCR; the TCRdb copy retains only in-frame clones and omits some. The repertoire includes 20,000 to 25,000 clones, around 72% of them detected once, and roughly a tenth sits in the top ten. Sequencing was performed on CD4+ T cells from PBMCs cultured with HCoV-NL63 spike peptides, taken before COVID-19 vaccination. These receptors were obtained from a human donor who received a COVID-19 vaccine. The CDR3 runs from the conserved cysteine through the conserved F or W. A D gene is named only where the DNA matches it firmly. Clone size is given for some rows only: seen once, a few or many times, or a class if the clone is expanded.

>.|TRBJ2-2|.|TRBV14
CASSQVISSVTGELFF
TGTGCCAGCAGCCAAGTTATTAGTTCTGTCACCGGGGAGCTGTTTTTT
>.|TRBJ1-2|.|TRBV5-1
CASSRDNSNYGYTF
TGCGCCAGCAGCCGGGACAATTCTAACTATGGCTACACCTTC
>TRBD1|TRBJ2-1|.|TRBV19
CASSSPGQGFHEQFF
TGTGCCAGTAGTTCCCCGGGACAGGGCTTCCATGAGCAGTTCTTC
>.|TRBJ1-5|.|TRBV3-1/TRBV3-2
CASSQGTGPTPQHF
TGTGCCAGCAGCCAAGGTACAGGCCCAACCCCGCAGCATTTT
>.|TRBJ2-7|.|TRBV12-3/TRBV12-4
CASSIQVYEQYF
TGTGCCAGCAGTATACAGGTATACGAGCAGTACTTC
>.|TRBJ1-2|.|TRBV19
CASSISTGQTYGYTF
TGTGCCAGTAGTATTTCAACAGGGCAGACCTATGGCTACACCTTC
>TRBD2|TRBJ2-3|.|TRBV18
CASSPGLAGVTRDTQYF
TGTGCCAGCTCACCAGGACTAGCGGGAGTTACGAGGGATACGCAGTATTTT
>.|TRBJ2-6|.|TRBV29-1
CSVSPETGANVLTF
TGCAGCGTCTCTCCGGAGACTGGGGCCAACGTCCTGACTTTC
>TRBD1|TRBJ2-5|.|TRBV27
CASSLGQGHIGETQYF
TGTGCCAGCAGTTTGGGACAGGGGCATATTGGGGAGACCCAGTACTTC
>.|TRBJ1-2|.|TRBV3-1/TRBV3-2
CASSQLVEGTVNTF
TGTGCCAGCAGCCAATTGGTAGAAGGGACGGTTAACACCTTC
>TRBD1|TRBJ2-4|.|TRBV2
CASSDRDRGPSIQYF
TGTGCCAGCAGTGATAGGGACAGGGGACCGAGCATTCAGTACTTC
>.|TRBJ1-3|.|TRBV5-5
CASSLVFGGSGNTIYF
TGTGCCAGCAGCTTGGTATTCGGGGGGTCTGGAAACACCATATATTTT
>.|TRBJ2-7|.|TRBV28
CASCLGGNSYEQYF
TGTGCCAGCTGTCTAGGCGGAAATTCCTACGAGCAGTACTTC
>TRBD2|TRBJ2-6|.|TRBV6-6
CASLTSGGSGANVLTF
TGTGCCAGCTTGACTAGCGGGGGTTCTGGGGCCAACGTCCTGACTTTC
>.|TRBJ2-5|.|TRBV4-1
CASSAPYQGRETQYF
TGCGCCAGCAGCGCGCCCTACCAGGGGCGAGAGACCCAGTACTTC
>TRBD1|TRBJ1-2|.|TRBV5-1
CASSPSGTGASGYTF
TGCGCCAGCAGCCCCTCCGGGACAGGGGCTTCTGGCTACACCTTC
>TRBD2|TRBJ2-1|.|TRBV27
CASTPKGQLTSGNYNEQFF
TGTGCCAGCACACCCAAGGGACAGCTCACTAGCGGGAACTACAATGAGCAGTTCTTC
>.|TRBJ2-1|.|TRBV4-1
CASSRGDRSSYNEQFF
TGCGCCAGCTCTAGGGGGGACCGTAGCTCCTACAATGAGCAGTTCTTC
>.|TRBJ1-3|.|TRBV7-8
CASSPGTKTIYF
TGTGCCAGCAGCCCGGGGACCAAGACCATATATTTT
>.|TRBJ2-5|.|TRBV25-1
CASSESPAGRGETQYF
TGTGCCAGCAGTGAATCGCCGGCGGGGCGCGGGGAGACCCAGTACTTC
>TRBD1|TRBJ2-3|.|TRBV6-5
CASIPGQWTDTQYF
TGTGCCAGCATTCCGGGACAGTGGACAGATACGCAGTATTTT
>.|TRBJ2-7|.|TRBV27
CASGYTSNYEQYF
TGTGCCAGCGGATATACTTCAAATTACGAGCAGTACTTC
>.|TRBJ1-1|.|TRBV5-1
CASSLAQGPEAFF
TGCGCCAGCAGCTTGGCGCAGGGACCTGAAGCTTTCTTT
>.|TRBJ1-1|.|TRBV7-6
CASSPFVEVTEAFF
TGTGCCAGCAGCCCGTTTGTGGAGGTCACTGAAGCTTTCTTT
>.|TRBJ1-2|.|TRBV19
CASRRQETNYGYTF
TGTGCCAGTAGGAGACAGGAGACTAACTATGGCTACACCTTC
>.|TRBJ2-1|.|TRBV10-1
CASSDSLAPYNEQFF
TGCGCCAGCAGTGATTCCCTAGCCCCCTACAATGAGCAGTTCTTC
>.|TRBJ1-6|.|TRBV5-1
CASSLRDGNSPLHF
TGCGCCAGCAGCTTGCGGGACGGAAATTCACCCCTCCACTTT
>TRBD2|TRBJ2-1|few|TRBV5-1
CASAREETSGYNEQFF
TGCGCCAGCGCAAGGGAAGAGACTAGCGGTTACAATGAGCAGTTCTTC
>TRBD2|TRBJ2-6|.|TRBV7-9
CASSFPAGGPGANVLTF
TGTGCCAGCAGCTTCCCTGCGGGGGGGCCTGGGGCCAACGTCCTGACTTTC
>.|TRBJ1-1|few|TRBV12-3/TRBV12-4
CASSSTGLTEAFF
TGTGCCAGCAGTTCCACAGGACTCACTGAAGCTTTCTTT
>.|TRBJ1-3|few|TRBV6-5
CASRPQAGLNTIYF
TGTGCCAGCAGGCCTCAGGCAGGGTTAAACACCATATATTTT